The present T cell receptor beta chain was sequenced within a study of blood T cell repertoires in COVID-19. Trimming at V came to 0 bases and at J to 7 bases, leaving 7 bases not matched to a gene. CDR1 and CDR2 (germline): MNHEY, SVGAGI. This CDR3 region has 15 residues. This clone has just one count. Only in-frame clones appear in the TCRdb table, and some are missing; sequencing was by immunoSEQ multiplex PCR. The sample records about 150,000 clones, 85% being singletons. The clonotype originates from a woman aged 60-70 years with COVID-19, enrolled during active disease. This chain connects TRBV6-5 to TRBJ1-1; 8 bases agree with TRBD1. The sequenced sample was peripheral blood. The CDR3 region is CASSYSPGGSIEAFF. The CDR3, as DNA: TGTGCCAGCAGTTACTCCCCAGGGGGCTCAATTGAAGCTTTCTTT.